This is a list of T cell receptor beta chains from one sample in a study of beta chain features in type 1 diabetes. Here immunoSEQ multiplex PCR was the method, and the copy in TCRdb shows in-frame clones only, minus some. The sample has hundreds of thousands of clones, 11% to 15% seen once. The sample taken for sequencing was central memory CD4+ T cells from blood. The receptors derive from a man between 25 and 39 years old in good health. Each CDR3 is given with its conserved first and last residue. Each record gives: J gene, D gene, clone size, V gene, CDR3 protein, CDR3 DNA. The D gene is left open where the match is weak. A clone size is listed for some rows: how often the clone was seen (once, few, many), or a class if it is expanded.

J gene: TRBJ2-1
D gene: -
clone size: -
V gene: TRBV6-1
CDR3 protein: CASSYGRHQFF
CDR3 DNA: TGTGCCAGCAGTTACGGGCGGCATCAGTTCTTC

J gene: TRBJ1-5
D gene: -
clone size: -
V gene: TRBV27
CDR3 protein: CASSFPDQPQHF
CDR3 DNA: TGTGCCAGCAGTTTCCCCGATCAGCCCCAGCATTTT

J gene: TRBJ1-3
D gene: TRBD1
clone size: few
V gene: TRBV7-2
CDR3 protein: CASSGDRENTIYF
CDR3 DNA: TGTGCCAGCAGCGGGGACAGGGAAAACACCATATATTTT

J gene: TRBJ2-1
D gene: TRBD2
clone size: many
V gene: TRBV10-3
CDR3 protein: CAISDPSTSGKRNEQFF
CDR3 DNA: TGTGCCATCAGTGACCCCTCGACTAGCGGTAAACGCAATGAGCAGTTCTTC

J gene: TRBJ2-1
D gene: TRBD1
clone size: -
V gene: TRBV6-6
CDR3 protein: CASSPIGQGSYNEQFF
CDR3 DNA: TGTGCCAGCAGTCCCATCGGACAGGGCTCCTACAATGAGCAGTTCTTC

J gene: TRBJ2-5
D gene: -
clone size: -
V gene: TRBV7-8
CDR3 protein: CASSLRATIAETQYF
CDR3 DNA: TGTGCCAGCAGCCTGAGGGCCACCATAGCGGAGACCCAGTACTTC

J gene: TRBJ1-2
D gene: TRBD1
clone size: few
V gene: TRBV14
CDR3 protein: CASSQTRQGGYTF
CDR3 DNA: TGTGCCAGCAGCCAAACACGACAGGGTGGCTACACCTTC

J gene: TRBJ2-2
D gene: TRBD1
clone size: few
V gene: TRBV6-5
CDR3 protein: CASSRGTGGTGELFF
CDR3 DNA: TGTGCCAGCAGTAGAGGGACAGGGGGAACCGGGGAGCTGTTTTTT

J gene: TRBJ2-1
D gene: -
clone size: -
V gene: TRBV15
CDR3 protein: CATSRELAGSMQFF
CDR3 DNA: TGTGCCACCAGCAGAGAGTTGGCAGGGTCTATGCAGTTCTTC

J gene: TRBJ1-2
D gene: TRBD1
clone size: -
V gene: TRBV9
CDR3 protein: CASSDLGQGPSDYGYTF
CDR3 DNA: TGTGCCAGCAGCGACCTTGGACAGGGCCCGTCGGACTATGGCTACACCTTC

J gene: TRBJ2-2
D gene: -
clone size: few
V gene: TRBV5-6
CDR3 protein: CASSSSGGGTNTGELFF
CDR3 DNA: TGTGCCAGCAGCTCATCCGGTGGGGGGACGAACACCGGGGAGCTGTTTTTT

J gene: TRBJ2-3
D gene: TRBD2
clone size: -
V gene: TRBV5-1
CDR3 protein: CASSFGGGPDTQYF
CDR3 DNA: TGCGCCAGCAGCTTCGGCGGGGGGCCAGATACGCAGTATTTT

J gene: TRBJ1-5
D gene: -
clone size: few
V gene: TRBV4-3
CDR3 protein: CASSQDPAQRQPQHF
CDR3 DNA: TGCGCCAGCAGCCAAGATCCCGCGCAGCGTCAGCCCCAGCATTTT

J gene: TRBJ1-2
D gene: TRBD1
clone size: few
V gene: TRBV30
CDR3 protein: CAWSGDRGSGYTF
CDR3 DNA: TGTGCCTGGAGTGGGGACAGGGGGTCTGGCTACACCTTC

J gene: TRBJ1-2
D gene: -
clone size: -
V gene: TRBV27
CDR3 protein: CASSFQGLGYTF
CDR3 DNA: TGTGCCAGCAGTTTCCAGGGCTTGGGCTACACCTTC

J gene: TRBJ2-3
D gene: -
clone size: few
V gene: TRBV7-9
CDR3 protein: CASSFIDTQYF
CDR3 DNA: TGTGCCAGCAGTTTTATTGATACGCAGTATTTT

J gene: TRBJ1-4
D gene: -
clone size: -
V gene: TRBV7-9
CDR3 protein: CASSFTGNEKLFF
CDR3 DNA: TGTGCCAGCAGCTTTACGGGAAATGAAAAACTGTTTTTT

J gene: TRBJ1-6
D gene: -
clone size: few
V gene: TRBV7-2
CDR3 protein: CASSSTTGLDSPLHF
CDR3 DNA: TGTGCCAGCAGCTCCACGACAGGATTAGATTCACCCCTCCACTTT

J gene: TRBJ1-5
D gene: TRBD1
clone size: few
V gene: TRBV5-1
CDR3 protein: CASSLTTGDSNQPQHF
CDR3 DNA: TGCGCCAGCAGCTTGACGACAGGGGATAGCAATCAGCCCCAGCATTTT

J gene: TRBJ2-1
D gene: TRBD2
clone size: few
V gene: TRBV7-2
CDR3 protein: CASSKTSGGGGEQFF
CDR3 DNA: TGTGCCAGCAGCAAAACTAGCGGGGGAGGGGGTGAGCAGTTCTTC

J gene: TRBJ2-3
D gene: TRBD1
clone size: few
V gene: TRBV6-4
CDR3 protein: CASSYSGGTGSSTDTQYF
CDR3 DNA: TGTGCCAGCAGTTACTCTGGCGGGACAGGGTCTAGCACAGATACGCAGTATTTT

J gene: TRBJ2-4
D gene: TRBD1
clone size: few
V gene: TRBV7-2
CDR3 protein: CASSWDRDARIGKNIQYF
CDR3 DNA: TGTGCCAGCAGCTGGGACAGGGATGCGCGAATTGGCAAAAACATTCAGTACTTC

J gene: TRBJ2-5
D gene: -
clone size: -
V gene: TRBV2
CDR3 protein: CASSGGKAGFETQYF
CDR3 DNA: TGTGCCAGCAGTGGGGGGAAAGCAGGGTTCGAGACCCAGTACTTC

J gene: TRBJ1-2
D gene: TRBD1
clone size: few
V gene: TRBV4-3
CDR3 protein: CASSQDLQGGGYTF
CDR3 DNA: TGCGCCAGCAGCCAAGATCTTCAGGGGGGTGGCTACACCTTC

J gene: TRBJ2-1
D gene: TRBD2
clone size: -
V gene: TRBV7-8
CDR3 protein: CASSVRGTRETDEQFF
CDR3 DNA: TGTGCCAGCAGCGTCCGAGGGACTAGGGAGACAGATGAGCAGTTCTTC

J gene: TRBJ2-4
D gene: TRBD2
clone size: few
V gene: TRBV19
CDR3 protein: CASSIDSGLPRGIQYF
CDR3 DNA: TGTGCCAGTAGTATAGACTCGGGACTACCCCGAGGTATTCAGTACTTC

J gene: TRBJ1-2
D gene: TRBD1
clone size: few
V gene: TRBV5-5
CDR3 protein: CASSQLGQGKYTF
CDR3 DNA: TGTGCCAGCAGCCAGTTGGGACAGGGGAAGTACACCTTC

J gene: TRBJ1-1
D gene: -
clone size: -
V gene: TRBV4-1
CDR3 protein: CASRGTLRNTEAFF
CDR3 DNA: TGCGCCAGCAGAGGGACACTAAGGAACACTGAAGCTTTCTTT

J gene: TRBJ1-2
D gene: -
clone size: few
V gene: TRBV6-4
CDR3 protein: CASSYPPDGLYGYTF
CDR3 DNA: TGTGCCAGCAGTTACCCACCCGACGGGCTCTATGGCTACACCTTC

J gene: TRBJ1-5
D gene: -
clone size: -
V gene: TRBV19
CDR3 protein: CASSIARRVGQPQHF
CDR3 DNA: TGTGCCAGTAGTATAGCTAGGAGGGTCGGACAGCCCCAGCATTTT

J gene: TRBJ2-2
D gene: -
clone size: -
V gene: TRBV7-8
CDR3 protein: CASSLRGSGNTGELFF
CDR3 DNA: TGTGCCAGCAGCCTTCGAGGTAGCGGGAACACCGGGGAGCTGTTTTTT

J gene: TRBJ2-3
D gene: TRBD1
clone size: -
V gene: TRBV7-9
CDR3 protein: CASSLAQGVNTQYF
CDR3 DNA: TGTGCCAGCAGCTTAGCACAGGGGGTTAATACGCAGTATTTT

J gene: TRBJ2-7
D gene: TRBD2
clone size: -
V gene: TRBV11-2
CDR3 protein: CASSLGGTRSYEQYF
CDR3 DNA: TGTGCCAGCAGCTTAGGCGGGACTAGGTCCTACGAGCAGTACTTC

J gene: TRBJ1-1
D gene: -
clone size: few
V gene: TRBV11-3
CDR3 protein: CASSLSSGGNTEAFF
CDR3 DNA: TGTGCCAGCAGCTTGTCGTCGGGGGGGAACACTGAAGCTTTCTTT

J gene: TRBJ2-6
D gene: -
clone size: many
V gene: TRBV9
CDR3 protein: CASSPGSLGANVLTF
CDR3 DNA: TGTGCCAGCAGCCCGGGGTCTCTGGGGGCCAACGTCCTGACTTTC

J gene: TRBJ2-7
D gene: -
clone size: few
V gene: TRBV6-6
CDR3 protein: CATYTDYEQYF
CDR3 DNA: TGTGCCACCTACACAGACTACGAGCAGTACTTC

J gene: TRBJ1-6
D gene: -
clone size: few
V gene: TRBV10-3
CDR3 protein: CAIGWQGNSPLHF
CDR3 DNA: TGTGCCATCGGTTGGCAGGGGAATTCACCCCTCCACTTT

J gene: TRBJ1-3
D gene: TRBD1
clone size: few
V gene: TRBV9
CDR3 protein: CASSVDPGQGLSGNTIYF
CDR3 DNA: TGTGCCAGCAGCGTAGACCCAGGACAGGGACTATCTGGAAACACCATATATTTT

J gene: TRBJ2-2
D gene: -
clone size: many
V gene: TRBV19
CDR3 protein: CASRKEREVPGELFF
CDR3 DNA: TGTGCCAGTAGAAAGGAGAGGGAGGTACCCGGGGAGCTGTTTTTT

J gene: TRBJ2-7
D gene: -
clone size: few
V gene: TRBV5-1
CDR3 protein: CASSLSQVYEQYF
CDR3 DNA: TGCGCCAGCAGCTTGTCCCAGGTTTACGAGCAGTACTTC

J gene: TRBJ1-2
D gene: -
clone size: few
V gene: TRBV4-2
CDR3 protein: CASSQLGMDGYTF
CDR3 DNA: TGTGCCAGCAGCCAACTGGGAATGGATGGCTACACCTTC

J gene: TRBJ1-2
D gene: TRBD1
clone size: -
V gene: TRBV4-2
CDR3 protein: CASSQEYQGALYGYTF
CDR3 DNA: TGTGCCAGCAGCCAAGAATACCAGGGGGCGCTTTACGGCTACACCTTC

J gene: TRBJ1-3
D gene: -
clone size: few
V gene: TRBV5-1
CDR3 protein: CASSLGSGISSGNTIYF
CDR3 DNA: TGCGCCAGCAGCTTGGGGAGCGGGATCAGCTCTGGAAACACCATATATTTT